A single sample is the source of the 32 T cell receptor beta chains below, sequenced in a study of CD8+ T cells in alopecia areata. After isolation, RNA underwent reverse transcription to generate cDNA as the sequencing template. Sequencing was performed with immunoSEQ multiplex PCR; in TCRdb, only in-frame clones are kept and a portion is missing. Of approximately 150,000 clones detected, 62% appear once; the ten largest clones hold 35% to 40%. The sample consisted of CD8+ T cells sorted from blood. These receptors originate from a human donor in good health.

The chain couples TRBV19 to TRBJ1-2; no firm D call. This CDR3 is 14 amino acids long. Germline V lookup: CDR1 LNHDA, CDR2 SQIVND (reference sequence). V lost 8 bases and J lost 3, with 16 bases in between. CDR3 in DNA: TGTGCCAGTGGGCCCGAGACATCCTACTATGGCTACACCTTC. Translation gives CASGPETSYYGYTF.

The chain joins TRBV27 to TRBJ2-5, with TRBD2 as a possible D gene (5 bases). V lost 8 bases to trimming and J lost 0 bases, with 10 bases between them. Germline V gene data show CDR1 as MNHEY and CDR2 as SMNVEV (reference sequence). CDR3 length: 13 amino acids. The CDR3 DNA reads as TGTGCCAGCGCCGGGATTCACCAAGAGACCCAGTACTTC. It yields the protein CASAGIHQETQYF.

The chain couples TRBV27 to TRBJ2-3; D ambiguous. The CDR3 totals 12 residues. Trimming left V 5 bases short and J 2 bases short, with 5 bases between. CDR1 and CDR2 (germline): MNHEY, SMNVEV (reference sequence). Here the CDR3 reads CASSGFTDTQYF. The CDR3 DNA follows: TGTGCCAGCAGTGGGTTCACAGATACGCAGTATTTT.

This clone was counted between two and nine times. In the same sample, other DNA sequences code for this CDR3. V usage is TRBV29-1 and J usage is TRBJ1-2, with 8 bases fitting TRBD1. In germline, CDR1 is SQVTM, CDR2 ANQGSEA. The J segment lost 8 bases and the V segment lost 6 bases, leaving 5 bases of the junction unmatched. This CDR3 has 11 amino acids. Here the CDR3 DNA reads TGCAGCGTCAGGGGGCGTGACGGCTACACCTTC. Translating gives CSVRGRDGYTF.

This clone has only a few counts. The gene calls are TRBV27 and TRBJ1-1; no clear D. V lost 0 bases and J lost 3, with 8 bases in between. This CDR3 is built from 14 residues. Germline CDR1 reads MNHEY; CDR2 reads SMNVEV (reference sequence). The CDR3, as DNA: TGTGCCAGCAGTTTATCTCCGGTAGACACTGAAGCTTTCTTT. Translating gives CASSLSPVDTEAFF.

V is TRBV29-1 and J is TRBJ2-1, with TRBD2 matching 11 bases. Germline trimming cut 4 bases from V and 3 bases from J; bases unmatched to any gene: 11. Germline V gene lookup returns CDR1 SQVTM and CDR2 ANQGSEA. This CDR3 region has 17 residues. The CDR3 region has the DNA TGCAGCGTTGGGGGACTAGCGGCCCAAAGGGGCTACAATGAGCAGTTCTTC. This translates into CSVGGLAAQRGYNEQFF.

There are a few counts of this clone. The rearrangement links TRBV29-1 to TRBJ2-2; 9 bases fit TRBD1. From germline, CDR1 is SQVTM and CDR2 ANQGSEA. This CDR3 comprises 17 residues. Trimming removed 1 base from V and 2 bases from J; junction bases left unmatched: 8. CDR3 DNA: TGCAGCGTTGAAGTTAGGGCGGGACAGGGAAACACCGGGGAGCTGTTTTTT. It codes for CSVEVRAGQGNTGELFF.

The chain uses TRBV7-9 and TRBJ2-2, with D maybe TRBD2 (6 bases). V was clipped by 8 bases and J by 2 bases, with 12 bases between them. This CDR3 region has 14 residues. Germline lookup yields CDR1 SEHNR and CDR2 FQNEAQ (reference sequence). CDR3 amino acids: CASPGTFNTGELFF. DNA for the CDR3: TGTGCCAGCCCCGGGACTTTCAACACCGGGGAGCTGTTTTTT. Together with reference TRBV7-9 and TRBJ2-2, the CDR3 gives the full variable domain: DTGVSQNPRHKITKRGQNVTFRCDPISEHNRLYWYRQTLGQGPEFLTYFQNEAQLEKSRLLSDRFSAERPKGSFSTLEIQRTEQGDSAMYLCASPGTFNTGELFFGEGSRLTVL.

This chain links TRBV5-1 with TRBJ2-3; no definite D call. V was cut by 0 bases and J by 2 bases, with 10 bases left in between. Germline V gene lookup returns CDR1 SGHRS and CDR2 YFSETQ. CDR3 length: 15 amino acids. The CDR3 spells CASSLEFGSTDTQYF. The CDR3 nucleotides read TGCGCCAGCAGCTTGGAATTCGGATCCACAGATACGCAGTATTTT. The full variable domain, in which reference TRBV5-1 and TRBJ2-3 provide the parts outside the CDR3, is KAGVTQTPRYLIKTRGQQVTLSCSPISGHRSVSWYQQTPGQGLQFLFEYFSETQRNKGNFPGRFSGRQFSNSRSEMNVSTLELGDSALYLCASSLEFGSTDTQYFGPGTRLTVL.

This clone was observed once. The chain employs TRBV5-6 and TRBJ2-7; D remains unclear. Germline CDR1 reads SGHDT; CDR2 reads YYEEEE. This CDR3 has 11 amino acids. For the CDR3, the DNA is TGTTCCCTCCCGCCGAAATACGAGCAGTACTTC. This translates into CSLPPKYEQYF.

This clone was found a few times. The chain has TRBV29-1 and TRBJ2-2; D gene unclear. This CDR3 comprises 10 residues. From germline, CDR1 is SQVTM and CDR2 ANQGSEA. The CDR3 nucleotides read TGCGGAATCTTCGCAGGGGAGCTGTTTTTT. Translating gives CGIFAGELFF.

This clone was counted once. The chain joins TRBV20-1 to TRBJ2-7; D gene unclear. This CDR3 has 11 amino acids. The V and J ends lost 2 bases and 6 bases respectively, with 8 bases between them. Germline V CDR1 and CDR2: DFQATT, SNEGSKA (reference sequence). The CDR3 is CSARPPGEQYF. In DNA, the CDR3 is TGCAGTGCTAGACCCCCCGGCGAGCAGTACTTC.

This clone was counted only a few times. The V gene is TRBV29-1, the J gene TRBJ1-4; D is unclear. The germline CDR1 and CDR2 sequences are SQVTM and ANQGSEA. The ends were cut back, 1 base at V and 7 bases at J, with 7 bases in the middle. The CDR3 runs 12 residues. CDR3: CSVEVGGEKLFF. Here the CDR3 DNA reads TGCAGCGTTGAAGTCGGAGGTGAAAAACTGTTTTTT.

The chain recombines TRBV19 with TRBJ2-5; TRBD2 aligns across 13 bases. Trimming cost V 0 bases and J 7 bases; bases outside gene matches: 5. CDR3 size: 16 residues. CDR1 is LNHDA and CDR2 is SQIVND in the germline V gene (reference sequence). The CDR3 DNA follows: TGTGCCAGTAGTATAGACCGGACTAGCGGGAGCCGGACCCAGTACTTC. As protein: CASSIDRTSGSRTQYF.

The chain employs TRBV25-1 and TRBJ1-1; D might be TRBD1 (5 bases). V was trimmed by 4 bases and J by 11 bases, leaving 8 bases between them. Germline V lookup: CDR1 MGHDK, CDR2 SYGVNS. This CDR3 has 10 amino acids. Written as DNA, the CDR3 is TGTGCCAGCAGTGGCAGGGCGGCTTTCTTT. It codes for CASSGRAAFF.

This chain joins TRBV27 and TRBJ2-7; D gene uncertain. CDR3 length: 14 residues. Germline V lookup: CDR1 MNHEY, CDR2 SMNVEV (reference sequence). Deletions cut 3 bases from V and 7 bases from J, with 16 bases between. The CDR3 sequence: CASSLRTVLGEQYF. The DNA for the CDR3 is TGTGCCAGCAGTTTGAGGACCGTCCTTGGGGAGCAGTACTTC.

This clone was observed a few times. The chain couples TRBV5-6 to TRBJ2-3; D uncertain. Germline CDR1 and CDR2: SGHDT and YYEEEE. The V gene lost 0 bases and the J gene lost 6 bases, with 5 bases spanning the gap. CDR3 length equals 12 residues. The CDR3 here is CASSLAADTQYF. Here the CDR3 DNA reads TGTGCCAGCAGCTTGGCCGCGGATACGCAGTATTTT.

The chain recombines TRBV2 with TRBJ2-7; 7 bases fit TRBD1. The germline V gene has CDR1 SNHLY and CDR2 FYNNEI. Trimming at V came to 11 bases and at J to 3 bases, leaving 13 bases not matched to a gene. The CDR3 sequence is 14 residues long. Here the CDR3 reads CAAYDPGQNYEQYF. CDR3 in DNA: TGTGCCGCATACGATCCGGGACAGAACTACGAGCAGTACTTC. The full variable domain, rest sourced from reference TRBV2 and TRBJ2-7, is EPEVTQTPSHQVTQMGQEVILRCVPISNHLYFYWYRQILGQKVEFLVSFYNNEISEKSEIFDDQFSVERPDGSNFTLKIRSTKLEDSAMYFCAAYDPGQNYEQYFGPGTRLTVT.

The V gene is TRBV27, the J gene TRBJ1-5; D not resolved. Germline CDR1 is MNHEY and CDR2 is SMNVEV (reference sequence). This CDR3 region has 15 residues. The germline V and J ends were trimmed by 5 bases and 4 bases, with 15 bases remaining between them. This CDR3 is CASSITGMENQPQHF. The CDR3 DNA reads as TGTGCCAGCAGTATAACCGGGATGGAAAATCAGCCCCAGCATTTT.

This clone was observed a few times. The rearrangement uses TRBV29-1 and TRBJ2-1; 16 nucleotides agree with TRBD2. This CDR3 comprises 16 residues. Germline V CDR1 and CDR2: SQVTM, ANQGSEA. J gave up 8 bases and V 0 bases, and 4 bases lay outside the gene matches. The CDR3 nucleotides read TGCAGCGTTGAAGATGGGACTAGCGGGAGGGGTTATGAGCAGTTCTTC. Encoded protein: CSVEDGTSGRGYEQFF.

The table lists this clone with a few counts. This sample includes further DNA sequences coding for the same CDR3. The chain recombines TRBV5-1 with TRBJ2-7; 9 nucleotides agree with TRBD1. Germline loops: CDR1 SGHRS, CDR2 YFSETQ. After removal of 4 bases from V and 0 bases from J, the junction contained 2 bases not matched to a gene. This CDR3 is 14 amino acids long. CDR3 amino acids: CASSGTGSSYEQYF. For the CDR3, the DNA is TGCGCCAGCAGCGGGACAGGGAGCTCCTACGAGCAGTACTTC.

V gene TRBV27 combines with J gene TRBJ2-7; D is perhaps TRBD1 or TRBD2 (6 bases each). Between the trimmed V and J ends, which lost 2 bases and 2 bases, there was a span of 7 bases. Germline lookup yields CDR1 MNHEY and CDR2 SMNVEV (reference sequence). There are 13 residues in the CDR3. The CDR3 loop reads CASSLRGAYEQYF. CDR3 DNA: TGTGCCAGCAGTTTAAGGGGGGCCTACGAGCAGTACTTC.

This rearrangement joins TRBV13 to TRBJ2-1, with 10 bases aligning to TRBD2. CDR1 PRHDT and CDR2 FYEKMQ come from the germline V gene (reference sequence). J lost 14 bases, V lost 5 bases, and 6 bases had no gene match. The CDR3 consists of 12 residues. DNA of the CDR3: TGTGCCAGCAGCAGCTCTAGCGGGAGCGAGTTCTTC. Its protein is CASSSSSGSEFF.

Note on this clone: An end of the junction does not agree with germline; a read error may underlie this. The chain carries TRBV4-2 and TRBJ2-5; D is perhaps TRBD1 (6 bases). Germline V lookup: CDR1 LGHNA, CDR2 YNFKEQ. The CDR3 runs to 13 residues. This CDR3 is CASSQDLQDNRDF. The DNA of the CDR3 is TGTGCCAGCAGCCAAGATCTACAGGACAACAGGGACTTC.

The V gene is TRBV5-1, the J gene TRBJ2-3; weak D call: TRBD1 (5 bases). The V gene lost 0 bases and the J gene lost 5 bases, with 13 bases spanning the gap. The length of the CDR3 is 15 residues. Germline CDR1 SGHRS, CDR2 YFSETQ. CDR3 amino acids: CASSLDWGPGDTQYF. The CDR3 DNA reads as TGCGCCAGCAGCTTGGATTGGGGCCCGGGAGATACGCAGTATTTT.

In this sample, this clone turned up a few times. The chain couples TRBV5-5 to TRBJ2-7; D gene uncertain. Germline V gives CDR1 SGHKS, CDR2 YYEKEE (reference sequence). The CDR3 has 14 amino acids. V lost 0 bases to trimming and J lost 3 bases, with 10 bases between them. The CDR3 DNA is TGTGCCAGCAGCTTGGGAGCGTCACTCTACGAGCAGTACTTC. Translation gives CASSLGASLYEQYF.

CDR3 protein: CSVEGGQGSYEQYF. CDR3 coding DNA: TGCAGCGTTGAAGGGGGACAGGGCTCCTACGAGCAGTACTTC. The chain joins TRBV29-1 to TRBJ2-7; the match to TRBD1 covers 9 bases. With V trimmed by 1 base and J by 0 bases, 1 base remained unmatched. The CDR3 has 14 amino acids. From germline, CDR1 is SQVTM and CDR2 ANQGSEA.

V is TRBV29-1 and J is TRBJ1-2; no clear D gene. V was trimmed by 3 bases and J by 6 bases, leaving 11 bases between them. This CDR3 is 12 amino acids long. The V gene's germline CDR1 is SQVTM and CDR2 ANQGSEA. The CDR3 DNA reads TGCAGCGTTGATAACATCGAGAATGGCTACACCTTC. Its translation is CSVDNIENGYTF.

As to this clone: Other DNA sequences in the same sample also yield this CDR3. This chain joins TRBV6-5 and TRBJ2-2; 9 nucleotides match TRBD1. Per the germline V gene, CDR1 is MNHEY and CDR2 is SVGAGI. The CDR3 loop spans 14 amino acids. The junction had 2 bases not matched to a gene; V was cut back by 2 bases and J by 7 bases. Here the CDR3 reads CASSYTGGHGELFF. In DNA, the CDR3 is TGTGCCAGCAGTTACACAGGGGGCCACGGGGAGCTGTTTTTT.

J is TRBJ2-5 and V is TRBV4-1, with no clear D. Germline CDR1 is MGHRA and CDR2 is YSYEKL. The CDR3 has 16 residues. Deletions cut 4 bases from V and 2 bases from J, with 17 bases between. Here the CDR3 DNA reads TGCGCCAGCAGCCCAGCCGGCCTGACCAGTCAAGAGACCCAGTACTTC. This gives the protein CASSPAGLTSQETQYF.

This clone showed up just a few times. The chain employs TRBV7-3 and TRBJ2-1, with no clear D. CDR3 length: 12 residues. The V end was cut by 5 bases, the J end by 4 bases, with 6 bases between. CDR1 and CDR2 from the germline V gene are SGHTA and FQGTGA. The DNA of the CDR3 is TGTGCCAGCAGCCCAGGTTACAATGAGCAGTTCTTC. It encodes CASSPGYNEQFF.

V gene TRBV7-6 combines with J gene TRBJ2-7, with D maybe TRBD1 (5 bases). The CDR3 runs 13 residues. CDR1 SGHVS and CDR2 FNYEAQ come from the germline V gene. Trimming pared 1 base from V and 5 bases from J, leaving 9 bases between. The CDR3 region is CASSLGQGNEQYF. As DNA, the CDR3 is TGTGCCAGCAGCTTAGGGCAGGGAAACGAGCAGTACTTC.